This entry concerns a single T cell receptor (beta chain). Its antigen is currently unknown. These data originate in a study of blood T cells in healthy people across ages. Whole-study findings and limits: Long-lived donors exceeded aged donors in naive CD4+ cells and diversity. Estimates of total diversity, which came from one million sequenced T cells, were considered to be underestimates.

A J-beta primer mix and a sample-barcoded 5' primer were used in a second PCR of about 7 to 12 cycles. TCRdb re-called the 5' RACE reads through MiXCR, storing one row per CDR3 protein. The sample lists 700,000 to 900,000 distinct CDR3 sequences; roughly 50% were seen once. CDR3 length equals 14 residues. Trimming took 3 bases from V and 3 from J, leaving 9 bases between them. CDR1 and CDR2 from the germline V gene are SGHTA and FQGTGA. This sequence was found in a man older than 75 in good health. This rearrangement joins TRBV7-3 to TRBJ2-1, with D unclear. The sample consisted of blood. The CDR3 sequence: CASSLAAFYNEQFF. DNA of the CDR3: TGTGCCAGCAGCTTGGCTGCCTTCTACAATGAGCAGTTCTTC.